Listed below are T cell receptor beta chains from one sample, sequenced in a study of T-cell memory formation after mild COVID-19. MiXCR, applied by TCRdb to the 5' RACE reads, yields one record per CDR3 protein. The sample records around 340,000 distinct CDR3 sequences, 10% to 15% being singletons. Sequences were obtained from PBMCs or a T cell subset sorted from them (not recorded which). These receptors all come from a man aged 18 to 30 who had mild COVID-19 (a few samples of this study predate the infection). Cell type and time point are not known. Each CDR3 is given with its conserved first and last residue. D genes are given only for firm matches. Part of the rows lack a size; the others show once, few, many or a class for expanded clones.

v_gene,d_gene,j_gene,abundance,CDR3nt,CDR3aa
TRBV2,TRBD1,TRBJ2-3,NA,TGTGCCAGCAGCGCGGACAGGATCACAGATACGCAGTATTTT,CASSADRITDTQYF
TRBV11-3,NA,TRBJ2-3,few,TGTGCCAGCAGCTTAGATGGAGAAAGCACAGATACGCAGTATTTT,CASSLDGESTDTQYF
TRBV2,NA,TRBJ1-6,once,TGTGCCAGCAGTGCGGGACTTAATTCACCCCTCCACTTT,CASSAGLNSPLHF
TRBV5-1,NA,TRBJ2-5,NA,TGCGCCAGCAGCATGGTCGGGGGCGCCCGCATCCAAGAGACCCAGTACTTC,CASSMVGGARIQETQYF
TRBV5-1,NA,TRBJ2-5,NA,TGCGCCAGCGCGGGACAGACCCAAGAGACCCAGTACTTC,CASAGQTQETQYF
TRBV10-3,NA,TRBJ2-7,few,TGTGCCATCAGTGATGTGGGATCCAGTCCTACCTACGAGCAGTACTTC,CAISDVGSSPTYEQYF
TRBV24-1,TRBD1,TRBJ2-5,NA,TGTGCCACCAGTGACTCTTACCGGGACAGCCAAGAGACCCAGTACTTC,CATSDSYRDSQETQYF
TRBV29-1,NA,TRBJ2-2,NA,TGCAGCGTTGAACAGGGGAACACCGGGGAGCTGTTTTTT,CSVEQGNTGELFF
TRBV20-1,NA,TRBJ2-5,NA,TGCAGTGCCTTCCAAGTGGGGGGACAAGAGACCCAGTACTTC,CSAFQVGGQETQYF
TRBV7-2,TRBD1,TRBJ1-5,once,TGTGCCAGCAGCTTAGGAGGACAGGGAGCGAATCAGCCCCAGCATTTT,CASSLGGQGANQPQHF
TRBV20-1,TRBD1,TRBJ1-5,few,TGCAGTGCTGCCATGGACAGGGCCAATCAGCCCCAGCATTTT,CSAAMDRANQPQHF
TRBV13,NA,TRBJ2-3,NA,TGTGCCAGCACTTCTTCACTTAGCGCCCCAGATACGCAGTATTTT,CASTSSLSAPDTQYF
TRBV12-3/TRBV12-4,TRBD2,TRBJ2-3,few,TGTGCCAGCTTCACAAGCGGGGGGGCTTCAGATACGCAGTATTTT,CASFTSGGASDTQYF
TRBV7-9,NA,TRBJ2-2,NA,TGTGCCAGCAGCCACGGACGGGACACGAACACCGGGGAGCTGTTTTTT,CASSHGRDTNTGELFF
TRBV29-1,NA,TRBJ1-1,once,TGCAGCGGGGGTTTAGGGGGAGAATCTGATGAAGCTTTCTTT,CSGGLGGESDEAFF
TRBV5-6,NA,TRBJ2-7,few,TGTGCCAGCAGCTTGGTGGGGGACCTGTCCTACGAGCAGTACTTC,CASSLVGDLSYEQYF
TRBV7-9,NA,TRBJ2-6,few,TGTGCCAGCAGCCAAGGGGGGCAGACTCGGAACGTCCTGACTTTC,CASSQGGQTRNVLTF
TRBV28,NA,TRBJ1-5,few,TGTGCCAGCAGTTTGGGGTGGTCGGCCCAGCATTTT,CASSLGWSAQHF
TRBV5-1,NA,TRBJ2-3,NA,TGCGCCAGCAGCTTGGGTGCGGGACAGACCACAGATACGCAGTATTTT,CASSLGAGQTTDTQYF
TRBV20-1,TRBD1,TRBJ1-1,few,TGCAGTGTTCGGACAGGGAACACTGAAGCTTTCTTT,CSVRTGNTEAFF
TRBV6-6,TRBD1,TRBJ2-2,few,TGTGCCAGCAGTAAGAAGACAGGGGTCACCGGGGAGCTGTTTTTT,CASSKKTGVTGELFF
TRBV20-1,TRBD2,TRBJ2-1,many,TGCAGTGCTCGAGGTTACCGACTAGCGGGGGACGCTGAGCAGTTCTTC,CSARGYRLAGDAEQFF
TRBV4-1,NA,TRBJ1-4,few,TGCGCCAGCAGCCAAGATACGTGGGAAACAACTACTGAAAAACTGTTTTTT,CASSQDTWETTTEKLFF
TRBV4-3,TRBD1,TRBJ2-7,NA,TGCGCCAGCAGCCATCTCATTTCCGGGACAGCCTACGAGCAGTACTTC,CASSHLISGTAYEQYF
TRBV5-1,TRBD2,TRBJ2-2,NA,TGCGCCAGCAGCTTCCCTAGCGGGGTCGGGGACACCGGGGAGCTGTTTTTT,CASSFPSGVGDTGELFF
TRBV11-3,TRBD1,TRBJ2-1,few,TGTGCCAGCAGCCCGGGACAGGGGGTGCTCAATGAGCAGTTCTTC,CASSPGQGVLNEQFF
TRBV7-9,NA,TRBJ1-6,few,TGTGCCAGCAGCTTGGGCCCTTGGAATTCACCCCTCCACTTT,CASSLGPWNSPLHF
TRBV12-3/TRBV12-4,TRBD2,TRBJ2-5,few,TGTGCCAGCAGTCCCGGGGCTAGCGGGGCCGGCGGAGAGACCCAGTACTTC,CASSPGASGAGGETQYF
TRBV4-2,TRBD2,TRBJ2-5,few,TGTGCCAGCAGCCCGGGGACTAGCGGGGTAGAGACCCAGTACTTC,CASSPGTSGVETQYF
TRBV3-1,NA,TRBJ1-5,few,TGTGCCAGCAGCCAAGTAGGGGGGAGCAATCAGCCCCAGCATTTT,CASSQVGGSNQPQHF
TRBV5-1,NA,TRBJ1-1,NA,TGCGCCAGCAGCCGGGACCAAAACACTGAAGCTTTCTTT,CASSRDQNTEAFF
TRBV20-1,TRBD2,TRBJ2-5,few,TGCAGTGCGTCAGGATCTAGCGGGGGGGTCCAAGAGACCCAGTACTTC,CSASGSSGGVQETQYF
TRBV9,NA,TRBJ2-3,NA,TGTGCCAGCAGCGTAGACCCACTCAGCACAGATACGCAGTATTTT,CASSVDPLSTDTQYF
TRBV5-1,NA,TRBJ2-7,many,TGCGCCAGCAGCTTGGGCAGGGACGTCGAGCAGTACTTC,CASSLGRDVEQYF
TRBV2,NA,TRBJ2-1,few,TGTGCCAGCAAGGACATGAATGAGCAGTTCTTC,CASKDMNEQFF
TRBV9,TRBD2,TRBJ2-2,many,TGTGCCAGCAGCGAAATAGCGGGGGGGAACACCGGGGAGCTGTTTTTT,CASSEIAGGNTGELFF
TRBV4-2,TRBD1,TRBJ2-7,many,TGTGCCAGCAGCCAAGTTTTCGGGGCAGGGGGCTACGAGCAGTACTTC,CASSQVFGAGGYEQYF
TRBV5-1,NA,TRBJ2-7,NA,TGCGCCAGCAGCTTGGTAAACCCGCGCGAGCAGTACTTC,CASSLVNPREQYF
TRBV5-1,TRBD1,TRBJ2-2,few,TGCGCCAGCAGCGTGGGACAGGGAGAGACCGGGGAGCTGTTTTTT,CASSVGQGETGELFF
TRBV11-2,NA,TRBJ2-1,few,TGTGCCAGCAGCACATGGACTCAGGGGAATGAGCAGTTCTTC,CASSTWTQGNEQFF
TRBV2,NA,TRBJ2-5,few,TGTGCCAGCTGTGGGTGGTACCAAGAGACCCAGTACTTC,CASCGWYQETQYF
TRBV5-4,TRBD1,TRBJ1-1,few,TGTGCCAGCAGCTCGAGGGGACAGGGGGGCACTGAAGCTTTCTTT,CASSSRGQGGTEAFF
TRBV4-1,NA,TRBJ2-7,many,TGCGCCAGCAGCCAAGACAGGTCATCCTACGAGCAGTACTTC,CASSQDRSSYEQYF
TRBV20-1,TRBD2,TRBJ2-1,many,TGCAGTGCTAGAGTTAGCGGGGGGCCGGGCTCCTACAATGAGCAGTTCTTC,CSARVSGGPGSYNEQFF
TRBV7-9,NA,TRBJ1-5,few,TGTGCCAGCAGCGTGGACGTATCGGGCAATCAGCCCCAGCATTTT,CASSVDVSGNQPQHF
TRBV7-3,TRBD1,TRBJ2-2,NA,TGTGCCAGCAGCTTCGCCGGGACAGAGACGGGGGAGCTGTTTTTT,CASSFAGTETGELFF
TRBV4-3,NA,TRBJ1-2,NA,TGCGCCAGCAGCCGGGGGGACATGGCTAACTATGGCTACACCTTC,CASSRGDMANYGYTF
TRBV4-3,NA,TRBJ1-4,few,TGCGCCAGCAGCCAAGTGGTTAATGAAAAACTGTTTTTT,CASSQVVNEKLFF